These 14 T cell receptor beta chains came from one sample sequenced in a study of blood T cell repertoires in COVID-19. Produced via immunoSEQ multiplex PCR; TCRdb's table is partial and in-frame only. The sample includes over 200,000 clones, 80% to 90% of them seen just once. Material for sequencing was PBMCs or T cells enriched from blood (not recorded which). Receptors were obtained from a woman aged 25 to 39 who had been exposed to COVID-19.

The J gene is TRBJ2-1, the V gene TRBV14, with TRBD1 identical over 7 bases. The CDR3 has 16 amino acids. The V gene's germline CDR1 is SGHDN and CDR2 FVKESK. J was trimmed by 3 bases and V by 3 bases; bases with no gene match: 8. The CDR3 DNA sequence: TGTGCCAGCAGCCAGGAAATTACAGGGGACTACAATGAGCAGTTCTTC. Its protein is CASSQEITGDYNEQFF. The variable domain in full, with the rest retrieved from reference TRBV14 and TRBJ2-1, is EAGVTQFPSHSVIEKGQTVTLRCDPISGHDNLYWYRRVMGKEIKFLLHFVKESKQDESGMPNNRFLAERTGGTYSTLKVQPAELEDSGVYFCASSQEITGDYNEQFFGPGTRLTVL.

The gene calls are TRBV7-9 and TRBJ1-1; possible D gene TRBD1, 5 bases. In germline, CDR1 is SEHNR, CDR2 FQNEAQ (reference sequence). Trimming took 1 base from V and 5 from J, leaving 11 bases between them. The CDR3 contains 14 residues. The chain's CDR3 is CASSLEVRATEAFF. CDR3 nucleotides: TGTGCCAGCAGCTTAGAAGTCAGGGCTACTGAAGCTTTCTTT.

The V call is TRBV6-5, the J call TRBJ2-7, with D maybe TRBD1 (6 bases). CDR1 MNHEY and CDR2 SVGAGI come from the germline V gene. V lost 5 bases, J lost 0 bases, and 11 bases lay in between. The CDR3 extends over 14 amino acids. In nucleotides, the CDR3 is TGTGCCAGCAGTCCCCGGGACAACTCCTACGAGCAGTACTTC. Protein: CASSPRDNSYEQYF.

The rearrangement links TRBV5-1 to TRBJ2-2; D is possibly TRBD2 (7 bases). This CDR3 spans 16 amino acids. V lost 4 bases and J lost 4, with 17 bases in between. Germline V CDR1 and CDR2: SGHRS, YFSETQ. DNA of the CDR3: TGCGCCAGCAGCCCCCGACGGGGGGCTGTCACCGGGGAGCTGTTTTTT. Amino acids: CASSPRRGAVTGELFF.

The CDR3 DNA follows: TGTGCCTGGAGTGTGGTAGGGGATTCTAACTATGGCTACACCTTC. This translates into CAWSVVGDSNYGYTF. The rearrangement uses TRBV30 and TRBJ1-2, with D maybe TRBD1 (5 bases). The germline gives CDR1 GTSNPN, CDR2 SVGIG (reference sequence). The CDR3 is 15 amino acids. V lost 0 bases and J lost 0, with 11 bases in between.

The rearrangement links TRBV19 to TRBJ1-5, with 10 bases that match TRBD1. The CDR3 totals 16 residues. Germline assignment: CDR1 LNHDA and CDR2 SQIVND (reference sequence). V lost 7 bases to trimming and J lost 3 bases; unmatched junction nucleotides: 9. The DNA for the CDR3 is TGTGCCAGTACCCCAGGGACAGGGGAATACAATCAGCCCCAGCATTTT. Translation: CASTPGTGEYNQPQHF.

The V call is TRBV7-9, the J call TRBJ1-4; a possible D gene is TRBD1 (6 bases). With 5 bases removed from V and 5 bases from J, the gap between germline ends came to 12 bases. In germline, CDR1 is SEHNR, CDR2 FQNEAQ (reference sequence). This CDR3 is built from 14 residues. As DNA, the CDR3 is TGTGCCAGCAGCCCGATGGGGGCGAATGAAAAACTGTTTTTT. Translation: CASSPMGANEKLFF.

The chain recombines TRBV19 with TRBJ2-1, with 9 positions matching TRBD2. The CDR3 contains 14 residues. J gave up 7 bases and V 2 bases, and 3 bases lay outside the gene matches. Germline CDR1 LNHDA, CDR2 SQIVND (reference sequence). The CDR3 reads CASSILAGSNEQFF. In DNA form, the CDR3 reads TGTGCCAGTAGTATACTAGCGGGAAGTAATGAGCAGTTCTTC.

The chain is built from TRBV19 and TRBJ1-5, with 7 positions matching TRBD1. Germline CDR1 and CDR2: LNHDA and SQIVND (reference sequence). This CDR3 has 20 amino acids. The V gene end was trimmed by 4 bases and the J gene end by 0 bases; junction bases not matched to a gene: 18. CDR3 in DNA: TGTGCCAGTAGTACCTCGACAGGGTACGACTATGATTATAGCAATCAGCCCCAGCATTTT. It specifies CASSTSTGYDYDYSNQPQHF. The full variable domain, completed using reference TRBV19 and TRBJ1-5, is DGGITQSPKYLFRKEGQNVTLSCEQNLNHDAMYWYRQDPGQGLRLIYYSQIVNDFQKGDIAEGYSVSREKKESFPLTVTSAQKNPTAFYLCASSTSTGYDYDYSNQPQHFGDGTRLSIL.

This clone occurred a few times. This sequence joins TRBV2 and TRBJ1-6; D not certain. V lost 2 bases to trimming and J lost 1 base, with 6 bases between them. The CDR3 is 15 residues long. Germline V gene data show CDR1 as SNHLY and CDR2 as FYNNEI. CDR3 bases: TGTGCCAGCAGTGAAACACAGTCCTATAATTCACCCCTCCACTTT. This encodes CASSETQSYNSPLHF.

The CDR3 nucleotides read TGTGCCAGCAGCGGCGGACAGGATATGAACACTGAAGCTTTCTTT. It yields the protein CASSGGQDMNTEAFF. This chain connects TRBV5-5 to TRBJ1-1; 7 bases map to TRBD1. Trimming cost V 4 bases and J 0 bases; bases outside gene matches: 6. CDR1 and CDR2 from the germline V gene are SGHKS and YYEKEE (reference sequence). CDR3 length: 15 residues.

This chain links TRBV7-9 with TRBJ2-7; 9 bases are shared with TRBD2. The length of the CDR3 is 15 residues. With V trimmed by 5 bases and J by 1 base, 6 bases remained unmatched. In germline, CDR1 is SEHNR, CDR2 FQNEAQ (reference sequence). This CDR3 reads CASSRSGRPSYEQYF. In DNA form, the CDR3 reads TGTGCCAGCAGCCGAAGCGGGAGGCCATCCTACGAGCAGTACTTC.

V and J are TRBV2 and TRBJ2-1; 9 bases are a match to TRBD2. Per germline, CDR1 SNHLY and CDR2 FYNNEI. The CDR3 spans 14 residues. The V gene end was trimmed by 10 bases and the J gene end by 4 bases; junction bases not matched to a gene: 8. CDR3 sequence: CATKREVLYNEQFF. The DNA for the CDR3 is TGTGCCACCAAGCGGGAGGTCTTGTACAATGAGCAGTTCTTC.

The chain is built from TRBV2 and TRBJ1-3; 9 bases align to TRBD1. This CDR3 has 15 residues. J was trimmed by 0 bases and V by 5 bases; bases with no gene match: 2. CDR1 and CDR2 (germline): SNHLY, FYNNEI. The CDR3 sequence: CASSRDRASGNTIYF. In nucleotides, the CDR3 is TGTGCCAGCAGTAGGGACAGGGCCTCTGGAAACACCATATATTTT.